This record looks at one TCR beta chain sequence and its context. Its matching antigen is unknown. This record comes from a study of T-cell reconstitution after alpha-beta-depleted transplantation in children. Study observations and caveats: Hyperexpanded clones declined; after one year, newly produced T cells mostly supplied diversity. It was surviving recipient T cells and thymic progenitors that gave some patients high TCRbeta diversity at day 60.

Unique molecular identifiers were used in preparing the TCRbeta library. TCRdb re-called the PCR reads with MiXCR, one entry per CDR3 protein. The repertoire has hundreds of thousands of distinct CDR3 sequences, 10% to 15% of them found once; the top ten carry around 2.2%. Trimming stripped 0 bases from V and 3 bases from J, with 18 bases between. Germline V CDR1 and CDR2: SGHRS, YFSETQ. The CDR3 has 17 residues. The specimen comprised PBMCs, mostly from graft donor cells, sampled 360 days after TCRalphabeta/CD19-depleted stem cell transplant. The receptor was derived from a male patient between 10 and 17 years old who had a stem cell transplant for acute myeloid leukemia, so the T cells may come from the graft donor. The genes are TRBV5-1 and TRBJ1-1; D not certain. The chain's CDR3 is CASSLGLGEPPYTEAFF. The CDR3 DNA sequence: TGCGCCAGCAGCTTGGGCCTCGGGGAGCCCCCGTACACTGAAGCTTTCTTT. Based on the CDR3 plus reference TRBV5-1 and TRBJ1-1, the full variable domain is KAGVTQTPRYLIKTRGQQVTLSCSPISGHRSVSWYQQTPGQGLQFLFEYFSETQRNKGNFPGRFSGRQFSNSRSEMNVSTLELGDSALYLCASSLGLGEPPYTEAFFGQGTRLTVV.